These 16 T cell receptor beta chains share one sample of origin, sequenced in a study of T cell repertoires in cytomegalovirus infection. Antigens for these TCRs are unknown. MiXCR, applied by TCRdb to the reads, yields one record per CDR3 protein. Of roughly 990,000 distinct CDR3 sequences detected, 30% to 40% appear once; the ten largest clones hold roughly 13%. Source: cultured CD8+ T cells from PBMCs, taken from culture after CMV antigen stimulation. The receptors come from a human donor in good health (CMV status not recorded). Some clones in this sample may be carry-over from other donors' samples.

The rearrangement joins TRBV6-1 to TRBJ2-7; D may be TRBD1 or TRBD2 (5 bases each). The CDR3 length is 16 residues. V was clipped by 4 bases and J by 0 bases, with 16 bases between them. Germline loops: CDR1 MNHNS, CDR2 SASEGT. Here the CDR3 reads CASSVAGTQSSYEQYV. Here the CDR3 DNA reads TGTGCCAGCAGTGTTGCTGGGACGCAGAGCTCCTACGAGCAGTACGTC.

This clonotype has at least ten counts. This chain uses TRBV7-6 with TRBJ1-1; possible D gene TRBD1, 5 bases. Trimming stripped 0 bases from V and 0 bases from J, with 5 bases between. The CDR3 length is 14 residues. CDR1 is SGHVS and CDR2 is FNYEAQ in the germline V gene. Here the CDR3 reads CASSLAGVNTEAFF. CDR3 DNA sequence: TGTGCCAGCAGCTTAGCAGGGGTGAACACTGAAGCTTTCTTT.

This CDR3 is CAIRRDYHYEQYV. The CDR3, as DNA: TGTGCCATCAGGAGGGACTACCACTACGAGCAGTACGTC. The chain is built from TRBV10-3 and TRBJ2-7; 7 bases fit TRBD2. The CDR3 is made up of 13 amino acids. The V segment lost 6 bases and the J segment 3 bases; nucleotides outside the gene matches: 5. Germline V lookup: CDR1 ENHRY, CDR2 SYGVKD.

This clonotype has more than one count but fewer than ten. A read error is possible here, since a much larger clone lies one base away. The CDR3 loop reads CASSLGQGAPEAFF. CDR3 in DNA: TGTGCCAGCAGCTTAGGACAGGGGGCGCCTGAAGCTTTCTTT. This chain uses TRBV5-4 with TRBJ1-1; the match to TRBD1 covers 11 bases. Trimming took 2 bases from V and 6 from J; bases not matched to a gene: 3. CDR1 and CDR2 from the germline V gene are SGHNT and YYREEE (reference sequence). The length of the CDR3 is 14 residues.

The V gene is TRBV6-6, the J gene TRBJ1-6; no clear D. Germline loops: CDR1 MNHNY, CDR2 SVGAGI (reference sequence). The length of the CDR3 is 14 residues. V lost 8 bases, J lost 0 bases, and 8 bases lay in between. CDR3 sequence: CASWHDSYNSPLHF. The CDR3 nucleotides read TGTGCCAGCTGGCACGACTCCTATAATTCACCCCTCCACTTT.

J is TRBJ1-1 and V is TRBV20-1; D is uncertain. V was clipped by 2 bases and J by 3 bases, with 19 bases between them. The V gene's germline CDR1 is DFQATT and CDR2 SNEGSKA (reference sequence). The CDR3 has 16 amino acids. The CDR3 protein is CSARTYVRGWDTEAFF. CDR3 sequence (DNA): TGCAGTGCTAGAACCTACGTCCGGGGTTGGGACACTGAAGCTTTCTTT.

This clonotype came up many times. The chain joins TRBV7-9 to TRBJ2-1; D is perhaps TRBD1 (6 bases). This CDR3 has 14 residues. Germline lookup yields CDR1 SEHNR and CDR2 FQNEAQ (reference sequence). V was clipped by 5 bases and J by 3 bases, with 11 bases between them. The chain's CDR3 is CASSPTTGYNEQFF. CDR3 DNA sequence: TGTGCCAGCAGCCCCACGACAGGCTACAATGAGCAGTTCTTC. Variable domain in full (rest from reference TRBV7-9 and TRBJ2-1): DTGVSQNPRHKITKRGQNVTFRCDPISEHNRLYWYRQTLGQGPEFLTYFQNEAQLEKSRLLSDRFSAERPKGSFSTLEIQRTEQGDSAMYLCASSPTTGYNEQFFGPGTRLTVL.

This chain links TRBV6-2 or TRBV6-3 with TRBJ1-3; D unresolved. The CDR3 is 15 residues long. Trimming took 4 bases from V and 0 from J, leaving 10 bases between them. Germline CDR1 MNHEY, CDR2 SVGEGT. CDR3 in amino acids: CASSWPPDSGNTIYF. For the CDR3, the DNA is TGTGCCAGCAGTTGGCCCCCGGACTCTGGAAACACCATATATTTT.

CDR3 DNA: TGTGCCACCAGGGCTAGCGGGGGTTCCACAGATACGCAGTATTTT. Translated: CATRASGGSTDTQYF. The genes are TRBV15 and TRBJ2-3, with 10 positions matching TRBD2. The V and J ends lost 6 bases and 2 bases, in that order; junction bases with no gene match: 5. Germline values: CDR1 LNHNV, CDR2 YYDKDF (reference sequence). The CDR3 sequence is 15 residues long.

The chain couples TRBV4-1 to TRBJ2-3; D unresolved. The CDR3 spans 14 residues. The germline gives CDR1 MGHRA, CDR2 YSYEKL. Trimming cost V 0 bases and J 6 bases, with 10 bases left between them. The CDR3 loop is CASSQEPSGDTQYF. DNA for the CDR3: TGCGCCAGCAGCCAAGAACCCTCTGGGGATACGCAGTATTTT.

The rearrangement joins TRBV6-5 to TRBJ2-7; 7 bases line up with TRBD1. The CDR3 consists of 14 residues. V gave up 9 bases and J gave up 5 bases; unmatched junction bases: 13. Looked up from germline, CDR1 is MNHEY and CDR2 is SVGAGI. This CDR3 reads CASVVGRGSHEQYF. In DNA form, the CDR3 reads TGTGCCAGTGTGGTGGGCAGGGGGTCTCACGAGCAGTACTTC.

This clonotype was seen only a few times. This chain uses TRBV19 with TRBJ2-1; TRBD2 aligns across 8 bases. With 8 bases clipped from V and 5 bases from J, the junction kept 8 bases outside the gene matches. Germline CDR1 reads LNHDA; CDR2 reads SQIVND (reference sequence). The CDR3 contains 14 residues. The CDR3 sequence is CASRGGPPHNEQFF. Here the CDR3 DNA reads TGTGCCAGTCGCGGGGGGCCCCCCCACAATGAGCAGTTCTTC.

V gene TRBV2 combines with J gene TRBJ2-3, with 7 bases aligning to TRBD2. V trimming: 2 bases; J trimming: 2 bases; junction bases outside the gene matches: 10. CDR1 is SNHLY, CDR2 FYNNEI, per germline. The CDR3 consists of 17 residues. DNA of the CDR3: TGTGCCAGCAGTGAATCTTTCGCGGGGGACCTCACAGATACGCAGTATTTT. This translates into CASSESFAGDLTDTQYF.

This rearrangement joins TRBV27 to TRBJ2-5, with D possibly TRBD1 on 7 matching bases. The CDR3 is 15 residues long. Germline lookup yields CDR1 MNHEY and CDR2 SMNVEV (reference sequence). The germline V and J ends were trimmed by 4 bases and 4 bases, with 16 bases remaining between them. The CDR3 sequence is CASSSRYRGGETQYF. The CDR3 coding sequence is TGTGCCAGCAGTTCCAGATACAGGGGAGGAGAGACCCAGTACTTC.

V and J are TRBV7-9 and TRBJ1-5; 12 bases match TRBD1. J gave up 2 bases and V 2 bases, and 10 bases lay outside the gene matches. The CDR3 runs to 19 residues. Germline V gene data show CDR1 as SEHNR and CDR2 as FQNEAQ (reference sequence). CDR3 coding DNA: TGTGCCAGCAGCTTATTTTCCGGGACAGGGGGCGTCGGCAATCAGCCCCAGCATTTT. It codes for CASSLFSGTGGVGNQPQHF.

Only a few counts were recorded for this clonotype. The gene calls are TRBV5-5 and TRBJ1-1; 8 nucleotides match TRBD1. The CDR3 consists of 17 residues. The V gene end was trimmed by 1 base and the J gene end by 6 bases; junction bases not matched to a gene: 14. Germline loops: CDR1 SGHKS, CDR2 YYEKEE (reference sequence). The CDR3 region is CASSLRSGTGGAAEAFF. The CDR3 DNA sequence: TGTGCCAGCAGCTTGAGATCGGGAACAGGGGGAGCGGCTGAAGCTTTCTTT.